The rows below give T cell receptor beta chains drawn from one sample of a study of yellow fever vaccine responses in identical twins. TCRdb fed the RT-PCR reads into MiXCR, producing one record per CDR3 protein. The table has about 21,000 distinct CDR3 sequences, around 74% seen once. The material sequenced was T cells from blood (PBMCs), unsorted or a sorted subset (not recorded which), taken before or after yellow fever vaccination (not recorded which). These receptors all stem from a woman aged 18-30 years who received the yellow fever vaccine. Both conserved end residues are part of each CDR3. A D gene is named only where the DNA matches it firmly. Size tells how often a clone was seen (once, few, many) or the class of an expanded clone, and some rows leave it out.

>.|.|TRBJ2-3|TRBV11-3
TGTGCCAGCAGCTTAGGAGATACGCAGTATTTT
CASSLGDTQYF
>.|TRBD1|TRBJ2-1|TRBV4-1
TGCGCCAGCAGCTTCCGCCGACAGGGGGCTGACAATGAGCAGTTCTTC
CASSFRRQGADNEQFF
>.|TRBD1|TRBJ2-4|TRBV4-3
TGCGCCAGCAGCCCCGGGACAGGGGCGGACATTCAGTACTTC
CASSPGTGADIQYF
>.|TRBD2|TRBJ2-2|TRBV27
TGTGCCAGCAGTCTCAGGGCGGGGGGGTCCACCGGGGAGCTGTTTTTT
CASSLRAGGSTGELFF
>.|.|TRBJ2-7|TRBV7-3
TGTGCCAGCAGCTTAATTTATGGCGGACTCTACGAGCAGTACTTC
CASSLIYGGLYEQYF
>once|.|TRBJ2-7|TRBV9
TGTGCCAGCAGCGTAGTCCACAGCCTAACCTACGAGCAGTACTTC
CASSVVHSLTYEQYF
>few|.|TRBJ1-2|TRBV2
TGTGCCAGCAGTGAAGGGGCCTGGGGTAACTATGGCTACACCTTC
CASSEGAWGNYGYTF
>few|TRBD1|TRBJ1-3|TRBV18
TGTGCCAGCTCACCACGACAGGGTATCGAACATTTT
CASSPRQGIEHF
>.|.|TRBJ1-2|TRBV2
TGTGCCAGCAGTGAGCAGGGCTATGGCTACACCTTC
CASSEQGYGYTF
>.|.|TRBJ1-6|TRBV27
TGTGCCAGCAGGCTTACGACAGGTGAAGTTAATTCACCCCTCCACTTT
CASRLTTGEVNSPLHF
>.|.|TRBJ2-1|TRBV5-6
TGTGCCAGCAGCTTGACCCAACCGGGACGGACATACAATGAGCAGTTCTTC
CASSLTQPGRTYNEQFF
>.|.|TRBJ1-4|TRBV15
TGTGCCACCAGCAGAGGGGAAGTCCCAACTAATGAAAAACTGTTTTTT
CATSRGEVPTNEKLFF
>.|TRBD1|TRBJ1-2|TRBV12-3/TRBV12-4
TGTGCCAGCTCCGGGACAGACTATGGCTACACCTTC
CASSGTDYGYTF
>.|.|TRBJ2-1|TRBV2
TGTGCCAGCAGTTCGGGGAGTGAGCAGTTCTTC
CASSSGSEQFF
>.|TRBD1|TRBJ1-1|TRBV7-1
TGTGCCAGCAGCTCGGACAGGGGCACTGAAGCTTTCTTT
CASSSDRGTEAFF
>few|TRBD2|TRBJ2-1|TRBV4-1
TGCGCCAGCAGCCCCGGACTAGCCCCCTACAATGAGCAGTTCTTC
CASSPGLAPYNEQFF
>.|TRBD1|TRBJ1-2|TRBV6-5
TGTGCCAGCAGTTACTCGAGGGGGGACAGGGGTGGCTACACCTTC
CASSYSRGDRGGYTF
>.|TRBD1|TRBJ1-5|TRBV28
TGTGCCAGCGGGACAGGGGGACTTAGCGATCAGCCCCAGCATTTT
CASGTGGLSDQPQHF
>once|TRBD1|TRBJ2-1|TRBV7-6
TGTGCCAGCAGCCCGGGACAGGACAATGAGCAGTTCTTC
CASSPGQDNEQFF
>.|.|TRBJ2-2|TRBV5-1
TGCGCCAGCAGCTTGCGGGCGGACACCGGGGAGCTGTTTTTT
CASSLRADTGELFF
>.|TRBD1|TRBJ1-5|TRBV4-1
TGCGCCAGCAGCCAAGGGGACAGTAGCAATCAGCCCCAGCATTTT
CASSQGDSSNQPQHF
>few|TRBD2|TRBJ2-4|TRBV11-3
TGTGCCAGCAGCCTCGGACTAGCGGGAGGTGTGAACATTCAGTACTTC
CASSLGLAGGVNIQYF
>.|.|TRBJ2-7|TRBV7-2
TGTGCCAGCAGCTTAGCGGATATGGTTGGGACAACCTACGAGCAGTACTTC
CASSLADMVGTTYEQYF
>.|.|TRBJ1-6|TRBV15
TGTGCCACCAGCAGCACGGGATCCAATTCACCCCTCCACTTT
CATSSTGSNSPLHF
>.|.|TRBJ1-5|TRBV19
TGTGCCAGTAGTACAGGGGCGCGGAGCAATCAGCCCCAGCATTTT
CASSTGARSNQPQHF
>.|TRBD2|TRBJ2-2|TRBV11-2
TGTGCCAGCAAACTAGCGGGGGCCAACACCGGGGAGCTGTTTTTT
CASKLAGANTGELFF
>few|.|TRBJ2-3|TRBV6-2/TRBV6-3
TGTGCCAGCAGTTATACGGAAGGGGACGGGCCAGATACGCAGTATTTT
CASSYTEGDGPDTQYF
>.|.|TRBJ2-3|TRBV20-1
TGCAGTGCTAGGTCCAGGAGCACAGATACGCAGTATTTT
CSARSRSTDTQYF
>.|.|TRBJ1-1|TRBV7-9
TGTGCCAGCAGCTTAGCGGGCGCGGACACTGAAGCTTTCTTT
CASSLAGADTEAFF
>few|.|TRBJ2-3|TRBV4-2
TGTGCCACCGCGAAGGAGGGTCCCACAGATACGCAGTATTTT
CATAKEGPTDTQYF
>.|.|TRBJ2-1|TRBV29-1
TGCAGCGTTGGGGGTGAGCAGTTCTTC
CSVGGEQFF
>.|TRBD2|TRBJ2-1|TRBV6-4
TGTGCCAGCAGTAACGGACTAGCGGGGGGGCCCGGTGAGCAGTTCTTC
CASSNGLAGGPGEQFF
>.|TRBD2|TRBJ2-1|TRBV27
TGTGCCAGCAGGAACCGGGGACTAGGGGGTGAGCAGTTCTTC
CASRNRGLGGEQFF
>.|.|TRBJ2-2|TRBV11-3
TGTGCCAGCAGCTTAGGGCCAGGCGGGGAGCTGTTTTTT
CASSLGPGGELFF
>.|.|TRBJ1-1|TRBV10-3
TGTGCCATCAGGGACGGATTGAACACTGAAGCTTTCTTT
CAIRDGLNTEAFF
>.|.|TRBJ1-3|TRBV4-1
TGCGCCAGCAGCCACAGGGATGGAAACACCATATATTTT
CASSHRDGNTIYF
>few|.|TRBJ2-5|TRBV20-1
TGCAGTGCTAAAAGTTGGGGGAACAGGGTAGAGACCCAGTACTTC
CSAKSWGNRVETQYF
>.|.|TRBJ2-1|TRBV5-6
TGTGCCAGCAGCCTCCAGGATACAGTCGTCAATGAGCAGTTCTTC
CASSLQDTVVNEQFF
>.|TRBD1|TRBJ2-7|TRBV7-6
TGTGCCAGCAGCCCGCACGGGACAGGGCCCTACGAGCAGTACTTC
CASSPHGTGPYEQYF
>.|.|TRBJ2-5|TRBV20-1
TGCAGTGCTAAGCCAGGGGAGACCCAGTACTTC
CSAKPGETQYF
>.|.|TRBJ1-6|TRBV20-1
TGCAGTGCTGACCGACAGAAGTATAATTCACCCCTCCACTTT
CSADRQKYNSPLHF
>.|.|TRBJ2-5|TRBV11-1
TGTGCCAGCAGCTACCAAGAGACCCAGTACTTC
CASSYQETQYF
>.|TRBD1|TRBJ2-1|TRBV19
TGTGCCAGTAGGACAGGGGGAAATCTGGGCAATGAGCAGTTCTTC
CASRTGGNLGNEQFF
>once|.|TRBJ1-5|TRBV18
TGTGCCAGCTCACCCGAAGGGAGCAATCAGCCCCAGCATTTT
CASSPEGSNQPQHF
>few|.|TRBJ1-1|TRBV11-3
TGTGCCAGCAGCTTAGTTCGCGGAGACACTGAAGCTTTCTTT
CASSLVRGDTEAFF
>few|.|TRBJ1-6|TRBV20-1
TGCAGTGCTAGAGGGGAGGCGCCCCTCCACTTT
CSARGEAPLHF
>.|.|TRBJ2-7|TRBV15
TGTGCCACCAGCAGAGGACCTTCGGGGCGCGGTGACGAGCAGTACTTC
CATSRGPSGRGDEQYF
>.|.|TRBJ1-1|TRBV11-3
TGTGCCAGCAGCTTTAAACTGAACACTGAAGCTTTCTTT
CASSFKLNTEAFF
>.|.|TRBJ1-5|TRBV3-1
TGTGACAGCAGCCAAACTCGGGGCAATCAGCCCCAGCATTTT
CDSSQTRGNQPQHF
>.|TRBD1|TRBJ1-5|TRBV29-1
TGCAGCGTGGGACAGGGGGTAGATCAGCCCCAGCATTTT
CSVGQGVDQPQHF
>.|.|TRBJ1-4|TRBV15
TGTGCCACCAGCAGGACGCGGGCCTCTGCAACTAATGAAAAACTGTTTTTT
CATSRTRASATNEKLFF
>.|.|TRBJ2-3|TRBV11-3
TGTGCCAGCAGCTTTCGGGGGGCTAGCACAGATACGCAGTATTTT
CASSFRGASTDTQYF
>once|.|TRBJ1-4|TRBV29-1
TGCAGCGTTGCGGCTACTAATGAAAAACTGTTTTTT
CSVAATNEKLFF
>.|.|TRBJ1-1|TRBV19
TGTGCCAGTAAAAATGGGGATCTGGGCACTGAAGCTTTCTTT
CASKNGDLGTEAFF
>once|.|TRBJ2-5|TRBV5-1
TGCGCCAGCAGCTTGGTTCTGCTAGAGACCCAGTACTTC
CASSLVLLETQYF
>few|.|TRBJ2-1|TRBV28
TGTGCCAGCAGTTTACCCGACCATGCTCGTGAGCAGTTCTTC
CASSLPDHAREQFF
>.|.|TRBJ2-3|TRBV11-1
TGTGCCAGCAGCTTAGGATCCGACTGGGCGGCTACAGATACGCAGTATTTT
CASSLGSDWAATDTQYF
>.|.|TRBJ2-7|TRBV28
TGTGCCAGCAGTTTAAGCTCCTACGAGCAGTACTTC
CASSLSSYEQYF
>few|.|TRBJ1-1|TRBV15
TGTGCCACCAGCAGAGATAACATTTTGGGAACTGAAGCTTTCTTT
CATSRDNILGTEAFF
>.|.|TRBJ2-2|TRBV21-1
TGTGCCAGTAGTCAAAGTCCCCCCGGGGAGCTGTTTTTT
CASSQSPPGELFF